The following is a TCR beta chain sequence with its context. The data were obtained in a study of blood T cell repertoires in COVID-19. Study as a whole: Whether acute or convalescent, the COVID-19 samples came from the United States, Italy and Spain.

There are 14 residues in the CDR3. Germline V gives CDR1 SGHNT, CDR2 YENEEA. V shed 5 bases, J shed 4 bases, and the junction held 5 bases outside the gene matches. Profiling relied on immunoSEQ multiplex PCR, and the TCRdb table lists in-frame clones only, not all of them. The table includes about 76,000 clones, roughly 80% detected once. The receptor comes from a woman aged 55-69 years with acute or convalescent COVID-19. The rearrangement uses TRBV11-3 and TRBJ1-1, with TRBD1 matching over 9 bases. The sequencing sample was made of peripheral blood. This chain's CDR3 is CASSRNRGPTEAFF. CDR3 DNA sequence: TGTGCCAGCAGCCGTAACAGGGGGCCCACTGAAGCTTTCTTT.